This TCR beta chain was recovered during a study of cytomegalovirus exposure and HLA in healthy donors. Study at large: Within an early data release were about 80 million unique TCRs drawn from HLA-typed donors. Whole-study findings and limits: Per a prior analysis, the majority of TCR beta V segments were productive roughly 87% or roughly 30% of the time.

The study ran its PCR with 60 Vbeta and 13 Jbeta primers. Sequencing used immunoSEQ multiplex PCR; TCRdb keeps in-frame clones, though not all of them. The sample has fewer than 85,000 clones, under 80% seen once. Germline lookup yields CDR1 LNHDA and CDR2 SQIVND (reference sequence). V was trimmed by 5 bases and J by 3 bases, leaving 7 bases between them. The CDR3 covers 12 residues. Comments on this clone: Its antigen is unknown.

The material sequenced was PBMCs. The chain employs TRBV19 and TRBJ1-2, with D tentatively TRBD1 (5 bases). The sequence was obtained from a male donor in good health and CMV-seropositive. The CDR3 DNA reads TGTGCCAGTAGTCAGGGATACTATGGCTACACCTTC. This gives the protein CASSQGYYGYTF.